The clone carrying this T cell receptor (beta chain) was seen once. The repertoire was sequenced with immunoSEQ multiplex PCR; TCRdb's copy has only in-frame clones and lacks some. The sample has 200,000 or so clones; 88% are singletons. These data belong to a study of blood T cell repertoires in COVID-19. The wider study: Specimens from acute and convalescent COVID-19 originated in the United States, Italy and Spain.

Those who participated ranged in age from about 18 to 89 years and resided in under 25 US areas. Cohorts were based on clinical histories the participants reported. Input material: PBMCs or T cells enriched from blood (not recorded which). This TCR was sampled from a young woman who had recovered from COVID-19.

CDR3 coding DNA: TGCGCCAGCAGCCTCGGGACAGTCGCTCGTCAGCCCCAGCATTTT. Its translation: CASSLGTVARQPQHF. The chain uses TRBV4-1 and TRBJ1-5, with TRBD1 identical over 7 bases. Germline CDR1 is MGHRA and CDR2 is YSYEKL. The CDR3 contains 15 residues. Trimming removed 4 bases from V and 6 bases from J; junction bases left unmatched: 9.